The 18 T cell receptor beta chains below come from one sample, sequenced in a study of blood T cell repertoires in COVID-19. The repertoire was sequenced with immunoSEQ multiplex PCR; TCRdb's copy has only in-frame clones and lacks some. Among 250,000 to 300,000 clones listed, approximately 90% were seen once. The material sequenced was peripheral blood. Receptors originate from a woman aged 55-70 years with acute or convalescent COVID-19.

The V call is TRBV15, the J call TRBJ1-4; 7 bases fit TRBD1. V trimming: 4 bases; J trimming: 2 bases; junction bases outside the gene matches: 4. The germline V gene has CDR1 LNHNV and CDR2 YYDKDF (reference sequence). This CDR3 has 15 amino acids. The CDR3 nucleotides read TGTGCCACCAGCACACCGGGACAGACTAATGAAAAACTGTTTTTT. Translation: CATSTPGQTNEKLFF.

This clone showed up just once. This rearrangement joins TRBV6-2 or TRBV6-3 to TRBJ2-7; D unclear. This CDR3 comprises 11 residues. The germline V gene encodes CDR1 MNHEY and CDR2 SVGEGT. Trimming removed 2 bases from V and 3 bases from J, with 2 bases in between. The CDR3 is CASSYHYEQYF. CDR3 in DNA: TGTGCCAGCAGTTACCACTACGAGCAGTACTTC.

This clone was seen a handful of times. This chain uses TRBV29-1 with TRBJ2-7; D is possibly TRBD1 (5 bases). Looked up from germline, CDR1 is SQVTM and CDR2 is ANQGSEA. With 5 bases removed from V and 12 bases from J, the gap between germline ends came to 23 bases. This CDR3 is 13 amino acids long. CDR3 in DNA: TGCAGCGTTACAACCATGGGCAGGGCGGTGATGTACTTC. Translating it yields CSVTTMGRAVMYF.

The chain has TRBV29-1 and TRBJ1-2; tentative D call: TRBD1 (5 bases). V gave up 3 bases and J gave up 8 bases, with 10 bases separating them. The CDR3 consists of 11 residues. Germline values: CDR1 SQVTM, CDR2 ANQGSEA. In DNA form, the CDR3 reads TGCAGCGTTGACCCAGGGAGGGGCTACACCTTC. Translation: CSVDPGRGYTF.

This rearrangement joins TRBV24-1 to TRBJ2-3, with a weak D call TRBD2 (5 bases). Trimming took 9 bases from V and 8 from J, leaving 17 bases between them. CDR3 length: 13 residues. Germline V gene sequence: CDR1 KGHDR, CDR2 SFDVKD. This CDR3 reads CATQSGPSATQYF. In nucleotides, the CDR3 is TGTGCCACCCAAAGCGGCCCCAGCGCTACGCAGTATTTT.

V is TRBV7-2 and J is TRBJ2-2, with 13 bases matching TRBD2. Germline V lookup: CDR1 SGHTA, CDR2 FQGNSA. This CDR3 has 16 amino acids. V shed 5 bases and J 5 bases; nucleotides not matched to a gene: 5. CDR3 amino acids: CASSPGLAGVTGELFF. The CDR3 region has the DNA TGTGCCAGCAGCCCCGGACTAGCGGGAGTGACCGGGGAGCTGTTTTTT.

The chain carries TRBV5-6 and TRBJ1-4; D may be TRBD1 (5 bases). The V end lost 7 bases, the J end lost 5 bases, and 18 bases lay between the germline ends. The length of the CDR3 is 15 residues. Per germline, CDR1 SGHDT and CDR2 YYEEEE. The CDR3 spells CASGEIRGSNEKLFF. The CDR3 DNA is TGTGCCAGCGGAGAGATTCGGGGGTCCAATGAAAAACTGTTTTTT.

The CDR3 here is CASSYSGTSGYNEQFF. CDR3 nucleotides: TGTGCCAGCAGTTATTCCGGGACTAGCGGATACAATGAGCAGTTCTTC. The V call is TRBV14, the J call TRBJ2-1; 11 bases are a match to TRBD2. V was clipped by 6 bases and J by 4 bases; unmatched bases: 8. Looked up from germline, CDR1 is SGHDN and CDR2 is FVKESK. This CDR3 contains 16 residues.

This chain links TRBV7-3 with TRBJ2-5; 10 nucleotides align to TRBD2. Trimming at V came to 8 bases and at J to 5 bases, leaving 11 bases not matched to a gene. The CDR3 loop spans 15 amino acids. Looked up from germline, CDR1 is SGHTA and CDR2 is FQGTGA. CDR3 loop: CASRPSGSLGETQYF. The CDR3 DNA is TGTGCCAGCCGTCCTAGCGGGAGTTTGGGGGAGACCCAGTACTTC.

This chain connects TRBV15 to TRBJ2-2, with a weak D call TRBD1 (6 bases). The CDR3 runs 15 residues. Germline V gives CDR1 LNHNV, CDR2 YYDKDF (reference sequence). V lost 0 bases, J lost 5 bases, and 10 bases lay in between. The CDR3 spells CATSRDPQGTGELFF. The CDR3 DNA follows: TGTGCCACCAGCAGAGATCCGCAGGGGACCGGGGAGCTGTTTTTT.

This clone is a singleton in its sample. The chain recombines TRBV6-5 with TRBJ2-3; 8 bases agree with TRBD1. J lost 5 bases, V lost 7 bases, and 5 bases had no gene match. There are 13 residues in the CDR3. Germline-derived CDR1 and CDR2 are MNHEY and SVGAGI. This CDR3 is CASNTGGKDTQYF. The CDR3 nucleotides read TGTGCCAGCAATACAGGGGGTAAAGATACGCAGTATTTT.

With regard to this clone: Other DNA sequences of this sample code for an identical CDR3. The chain couples TRBV19 to TRBJ1-2; 8 nucleotides align to TRBD1. V was pared by 4 bases and J by 4 bases, with 2 bases of the junction left unmatched. Germline V gives CDR1 LNHDA, CDR2 SQIVND (reference sequence). The CDR3 sequence is 13 residues long. This CDR3 is CASSTGTGYGYTF. The CDR3 DNA follows: TGTGCCAGTAGTACGGGGACAGGCTATGGCTACACCTTC.

This clone was recorded once. V usage is TRBV7-9 and J usage is TRBJ2-1, with 8 bases lining up with TRBD2. CDR3 size: 15 residues. Germline V gene data show CDR1 as SEHNR and CDR2 as FQNEAQ (reference sequence). J gave up 6 bases and V 4 bases, and 8 bases lay outside the gene matches. CDR3 region: CASSYSGLALNEQFF. DNA of the CDR3: TGTGCCAGCAGCTACTCCGGACTAGCCCTCAATGAGCAGTTCTTC.

This clone is deemed medium-sized. This rearrangement joins TRBV2 to TRBJ2-3; 10 positions match TRBD1. CDR1 SNHLY and CDR2 FYNNEI come from the germline V gene. The CDR3 runs 18 residues. V lost 4 bases, J lost 8 bases, and 18 bases stayed unmatched. CDR3 residues: CASSAPPTGTGATSTQYF. CDR3 bases: TGTGCCAGCAGTGCCCCTCCTACCGGGACAGGGGCCACGAGTACGCAGTATTTT.

V gene TRBV5-4 combines with J gene TRBJ1-2; D not certain. This CDR3 contains 12 residues. The V gene lost 4 bases and the J gene lost 1 base, with 5 bases spanning the gap. The V gene's germline CDR1 is SGHNT and CDR2 YYREEE (reference sequence). The CDR3 DNA reads TGTGCCAGCAGCCCAAATAACTATGGCTACACCTTC. As protein: CASSPNNYGYTF. Drawing the rest from reference TRBV5-4 and TRBJ1-2, the complete variable domain is ETGVTQSPTHLIKTRGQQVTLRCSSQSGHNTVSWYQQALGQGPQFIFQYYREEENGRGNFPPRFSGLQFPNYSSELNVNALELDDSALYLCASSPNNYGYTFGSGTRLTVV.

The chain is built from TRBV27 and TRBJ2-2; TRBD2 might be the D (6 bases). The CDR3 is 13 residues long. V lost 2 bases and J 5 bases, leaving 6 bases between the germline ends. Germline CDR1 and CDR2: MNHEY and SMNVEV (reference sequence). The CDR3: CASSLGGTGELFF. The CDR3 region has the DNA TGTGCCAGCAGTTTAGGGGGGACCGGGGAGCTGTTTTTT.

The chain joins TRBV28 to TRBJ1-1; 10 bases are shared with TRBD1. V gave up 7 bases and J gave up 7 bases; unmatched junction bases: 12. This CDR3 is built from 15 residues. The germline CDR1 and CDR2 sequences are MDHEN and SYDVKM. The CDR3 loop reads CASTASGTGVNEAFF. The DNA of the CDR3 is TGTGCCAGCACCGCCTCCGGGACAGGGGTTAATGAAGCTTTCTTT.

V is TRBV25-1 and J is TRBJ2-5; 9 positions agree with TRBD2. The CDR3 spans 14 residues. With V trimmed by 2 bases and J by 4 bases, 2 bases remained unmatched. Germline CDR1 reads MGHDK; CDR2 reads SYGVNS. The CDR3 DNA follows: TGTGCCAGCAGTGAAACGGGACTAGCAGAGACCCAGTACTTC. It codes for CASSETGLAETQYF.